This T cell receptor (beta chain) was captured by sequencing in a study of blood T cell repertoires in COVID-19. Per the original data handling: Counts of nucleated cells, estimated from reference gene primer amplification, were obtained. Assay used: immunoSEQ multiplex PCR; TCRdb lists only in-frame clones, some missing. V, J and clone size are those of that table, while D and trimming were read from the DNA. The sample lists around 81,000 clones, about four fifths occurring once. The germline V gene has CDR1 SNHLY and CDR2 FYNNEI. The CDR3 has 11 amino acids. Trimming took 6 bases from V and 13 from J, leaving 15 bases between them.

The chain couples TRBV2 to TRBJ1-1; D is possibly TRBD1 (6 bases). The source is a human donor in a cohort sampled during active COVID-19. Input material: peripheral blood. CDR3 DNA: TGTGCCAGCAGGATGGACAGCGCCGGTTTCTTT. This translates into CASRMDSAGFF.